Below are 21 T cell receptor beta chains sequenced from a single sample in a study of cytomegalovirus exposure and HLA in healthy donors. PCR involved 60 Vbeta and 13 Jbeta primers. TCRdb's copy holds only in-frame clones and misses some; the assay was immunoSEQ multiplex PCR. This sample carries 160,000 or so clones, around 78% of them seen once, and the ten largest clones take less than 1.2%. The sample taken for sequencing was PBMCs. These receptors came from a woman in her thirties or forties in good health and CMV-seronegative.

The chain uses TRBV7-2 and TRBJ2-5; TRBD2 matches at 9 bases. Germline V lookup: CDR1 SGHTA, CDR2 FQGNSA. This CDR3 contains 15 residues. J was trimmed by 4 bases and V by 5 bases; bases with no gene match: 8. The CDR3 nucleotides are TGTGCCAGCAGCCTCACTAGCGGGCCTTTAGAGACCCAGTACTTC. Residues: CASSLTSGPLETQYF.

This chain links TRBV6-5 with TRBJ2-2, with 10 bases matching TRBD2. This CDR3 has 14 residues. Germline CDR1 MNHEY, CDR2 SVGAGI. The trim removed 8 bases at V and 3 bases at J, leaving 3 bases unmatched. The CDR3 coding sequence is TGTGCCAGCCGGCTAGCGGGAGACACCGGGGAGCTGTTTTTT. Its protein is CASRLAGDTGELFF.

J is TRBJ2-3 and V is TRBV10-3, with a weak D call TRBD2 (6 bases). The CDR3 runs 15 residues. Trimming cost V 3 bases and J 1 base, with 11 bases left between them. CDR1 is ENHRY, CDR2 SYGVKD, per germline. CDR3 residues: CAISDTASGTDTQYF. DNA for the CDR3: TGTGCCATCAGTGATACGGCTAGCGGCACAGATACGCAGTATTTT.

This chain links TRBV28 with TRBJ1-1, with 11 bases matching TRBD1. Trimming removed 4 bases from V and 4 bases from J; junction bases left unmatched: 5. The CDR3 covers 15 residues. Germline CDR1 and CDR2: MDHEN and SYDVKM. The CDR3 loop reads CASSSLGQGGTEAFF. In nucleotides, the CDR3 is TGTGCCAGCAGTTCCTTGGGACAGGGGGGCACTGAAGCTTTCTTT.

The rearrangement joins TRBV28 to TRBJ1-5; 11 bases are shared with TRBD1. The CDR3 length is 21 residues. With V trimmed by 7 bases and J by 3 bases, 23 bases remained unmatched. From germline, CDR1 is MDHEN and CDR2 SYDVKM. As DNA, the CDR3 is TGTGCCAGCAAGACCCCCCTGGGACAGGGGGACACACCTTCCTTCAATCAGCCCCAGCATTTT. It codes for CASKTPLGQGDTPSFNQPQHF.

The chain carries TRBV25-1 and TRBJ1-2, with a possible D match to TRBD1 (6 bases). Germline lookup yields CDR1 MGHDK and CDR2 SYGVNS. CDR3 length equals 15 residues. Trimming cost V 3 bases and J 4 bases, with 15 bases left between them. CDR3 sequence: CASSDTTGKLYGYTF. Here the CDR3 DNA reads TGTGCCAGCAGTGACACCACAGGGAAGCTCTATGGCTACACCTTC.

The V call is TRBV11-3, the J call TRBJ2-2; 13 nucleotides match TRBD2. The CDR3 extends over 17 amino acids. J was trimmed by 5 bases and V by 5 bases; bases with no gene match: 8. Germline CDR1 reads SGHNT; CDR2 reads YENEEA. The DNA of the CDR3 is TGTGCCAGCAGCCCCGGGGGGACTAGCGGGACAACCGGGGAGCTGTTTTTT. Encoded protein: CASSPGGTSGTTGELFF. The full variable domain, in which reference TRBV11-3 and TRBJ2-2 provide the parts outside the CDR3, is EAGVVQSPRYKIIEKKQPVAFWCNPISGHNTLYWYLQNLGQGPELLIRYENEEAVDDSQLPKDRFSAERLKGVDSTLKIQPAELGDSAVYLCASSPGGTSGTTGELFFGEGSRLTVL.

The gene calls are TRBV5-1 and TRBJ2-1; the D gene is possibly TRBD2 (5 bases). Trimming took 7 bases from V and 12 from J, leaving 20 bases between them. CDR1 is SGHRS, CDR2 YFSETQ, per germline. CDR3 length: 13 amino acids. The chain's CDR3 is CASSEVGSAAQFF. DNA of the CDR3: TGCGCCAGCTCCGAAGTGGGGAGTGCAGCGCAGTTCTTC.

The chain carries TRBV6-5 and TRBJ1-1; D is undetermined. Germline V gives CDR1 MNHEY, CDR2 SVGAGI. This CDR3 contains 15 residues. V lost 0 bases and J lost 5, with 13 bases in between. The CDR3 DNA reads TGTGCCAGCAGTTACTCGAGTGACACGGGAACTGAAGCTTTCTTT. As protein: CASSYSSDTGTEAFF.

The chain links TRBV13 to TRBJ2-1; 12 nucleotides match TRBD2. Germline loops: CDR1 PRHDT, CDR2 FYEKMQ (reference sequence). The CDR3 extends over 18 amino acids. The V and J ends lost 5 bases and 0 bases, in that order; junction bases with no gene match: 8. The CDR3 reads CASSTTSGSLPSYNEQFF. CDR3 in DNA: TGTGCCAGCAGCACGACTAGCGGGAGCCTCCCCTCCTACAATGAGCAGTTCTTC.

The J gene is TRBJ1-2, the V gene TRBV30; the D gene is possibly TRBD1 (5 bases). This CDR3 has 14 amino acids. CDR1 and CDR2 (germline): GTSNPN, SVGIG (reference sequence). V lost 5 bases, J lost 8 bases, and 21 bases lay in between. The CDR3 is CAWALGGRVYGYTF. In nucleotides, the CDR3 is TGTGCCTGGGCTTTGGGGGGAAGAGTTTACGGCTACACCTTC.

V usage is TRBV5-6 and J usage is TRBJ1-4; 7 bases line up with TRBD1. The CDR3 runs to 14 residues. From germline, CDR1 is SGHDT and CDR2 YYEEEE. V lost 4 bases, J lost 4 bases, and 4 bases stayed unmatched. This CDR3 is CASSLGTVNEKLFF. The DNA for the CDR3 is TGTGCCAGCAGCCTGGGGACAGTTAATGAAAAACTGTTTTTT.

Remarks on this clone: The sample holds other DNA sequences that translate to the same CDR3. This sequence joins TRBV29-1 and TRBJ1-2, with D possibly TRBD1 on 6 matching bases. V lost 6 bases and J lost 7, with 12 bases in between. Germline V gene lookup returns CDR1 SQVTM and CDR2 ANQGSEA. The CDR3 consists of 11 residues. This CDR3 reads CSVGQGFGYTF. For the CDR3, the DNA is TGCAGCGTGGGGCAGGGGTTTGGCTACACCTTC.

V and J are TRBV7-3 and TRBJ1-2, with TRBD1 matching 7 bases. V shed 5 bases and J 5 bases; nucleotides not matched to a gene: 8. Per germline, CDR1 SGHTA and CDR2 FQGTGA. The CDR3 spans 14 residues. CDR3 DNA: TGTGCCAGCAGCACAGGGGACACTTTTTATGGCTACACCTTC. It yields the protein CASSTGDTFYGYTF.

CDR3 nucleotides: TGTGCCAGCTCACTCGGACAGGGAGGCGACACTGAAGCTTTCTTT. Residues: CASSLGQGGDTEAFF. V is TRBV18 and J is TRBJ1-1; 8 bases map to TRBD1. CDR1 and CDR2 from the germline V gene are KGHSH and LQKENI. V shed 4 bases, J shed 3 bases, and the junction held 7 bases outside the gene matches. This CDR3 region has 15 residues.

The gene calls are TRBV5-1 and TRBJ1-2; 9 nucleotides match TRBD1. Germline CDR1 reads SGHRS; CDR2 reads YFSETQ. This CDR3 has 14 residues. After removal of 4 bases from V and 7 bases from J, the junction contained 8 bases not matched to a gene. The CDR3 loop reads CASSPGQGSGGYTF. Written as DNA, the CDR3 is TGCGCCAGCAGCCCCGGACAGGGGTCAGGTGGCTACACCTTC.

V and J are TRBV2 and TRBJ1-2; 11 bases are a match to TRBD1. Per germline, CDR1 SNHLY and CDR2 FYNNEI. V shed 5 bases and J 3 bases; nucleotides not matched to a gene: 5. The CDR3 sequence is 15 residues long. For the CDR3, the DNA is TGTGCCAGCAGTCAAGGACAGGGGGCTTACTATGGCTACACCTTC. Protein: CASSQGQGAYYGYTF.

This chain joins TRBV6-5 and TRBJ1-4, with 10 bases aligning to TRBD1. The CDR3 is 15 residues long. From germline, CDR1 is MNHEY and CDR2 SVGAGI. The V segment lost 6 bases and the J segment 8 bases; nucleotides outside the gene matches: 9. CDR3: CASSSPGQGREKLFF. The CDR3 DNA follows: TGTGCCAGCAGCTCTCCGGGACAGGGGAGGGAAAAACTGTTTTTT.

The chain combines TRBV6-1 with TRBJ2-7; D possibly corresponds to TRBD2 (6 bases). The CDR3 runs to 15 residues. The V gene's germline CDR1 is MNHNS and CDR2 SASEGT. Trimming cost V 2 bases and J 5 bases, with 16 bases left between them. CDR3 sequence reads: CASSEQTGRIHEQYF. The CDR3 nucleotides read TGTGCCAGCAGTGAACAAACCGGGAGAATCCACGAGCAGTACTTC.

The chain combines TRBV4-2 with TRBJ2-7; 9 bases match TRBD1. With 0 bases clipped from V and 0 bases from J, the junction kept 9 bases outside the gene matches. Germline-derived CDR1 and CDR2 are LGHNA and YNFKEQ. The CDR3 runs 18 residues. The CDR3 spells CASSQDYPGTGHSYEQYF. The CDR3 nucleotides are TGTGCCAGCAGCCAAGACTACCCCGGGACAGGGCACTCCTACGAGCAGTACTTC.

In DNA, the CDR3 is TGTGCCAGCAGCGCGGGACTAGCGGGAGCAGATACGCAGTATTTT. It is translated as CASSAGLAGADTQYF. The V gene is TRBV2, the J gene TRBJ2-3; 14 positions match TRBD2. Germline assignment: CDR1 SNHLY and CDR2 FYNNEI. V lost 6 bases and J lost 4; bases outside the gene matches: 3. CDR3 length: 15 residues.